This T cell receptor (beta chain) was profiled in a study of cytomegalovirus exposure and HLA in healthy donors. Findings and caveats of the study: In a later analysis, several top co-occurrence clusters appeared linked to parvovirus B19, influenza, CMV and Epstein-Barr virus. According to the study, around 160 TCR beta chains were cytomegalovirus-associated.

Participants comprised healthy donors of bone marrow. In the PCR, 60 Vbeta and 13 Jbeta primers were used. In the authors' methods: Unique TCR beta chains totaled 65 million to 95 million in a later count, with roughly 11 million of them shared. TCRdb keeps only in-frame clones here, not all; method: immunoSEQ multiplex PCR. The V and J calls and the clone size are those of that table, but D and trimming were determined from the DNA. The top ten clones hold 5.5% to 6% of a sample with roughly 100,000 clones, 55% to 70% of them seen once. Details on this clone: Its antigen is not known.

V lost 4 bases, J lost 2 bases, and 9 bases lay in between. Germline loops: CDR1 SGHRS, CDR2 YFSETQ. This CDR3 has 13 residues. The source is a boy aged 5-17 years in good health and CMV-seropositive. Sequences were obtained from PBMCs. V gene TRBV5-1 combines with J gene TRBJ1-2; no reliable D call. For the CDR3, the DNA is TGCGCCAGCAGCAAGGGAGAGAACTATGGCTACACCTTC. Encoded protein: CASSKGENYGYTF.